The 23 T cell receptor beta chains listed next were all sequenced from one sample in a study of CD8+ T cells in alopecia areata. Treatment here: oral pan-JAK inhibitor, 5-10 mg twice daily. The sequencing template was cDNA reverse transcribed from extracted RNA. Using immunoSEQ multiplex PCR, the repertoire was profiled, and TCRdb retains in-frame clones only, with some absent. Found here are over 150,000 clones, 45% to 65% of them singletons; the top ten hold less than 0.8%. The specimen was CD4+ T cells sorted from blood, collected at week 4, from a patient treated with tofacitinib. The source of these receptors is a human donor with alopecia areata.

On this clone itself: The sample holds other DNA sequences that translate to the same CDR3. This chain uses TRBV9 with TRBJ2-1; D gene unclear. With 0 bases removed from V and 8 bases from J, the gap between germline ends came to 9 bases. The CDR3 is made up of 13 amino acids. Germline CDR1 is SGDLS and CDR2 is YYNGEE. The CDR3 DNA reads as TGTGCCAGCAGCGTAGGTCTAGTTGATGAGCAGTTCTTC. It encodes CASSVGLVDEQFF.

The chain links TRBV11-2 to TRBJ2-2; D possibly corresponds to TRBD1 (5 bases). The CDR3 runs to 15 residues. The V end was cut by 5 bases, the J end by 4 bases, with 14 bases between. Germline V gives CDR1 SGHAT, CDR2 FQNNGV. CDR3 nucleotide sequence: TGTGCCAGCAGCCTCCGTGGTAGGGGCACCGGGGAGCTGTTTTTT. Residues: CASSLRGRGTGELFF. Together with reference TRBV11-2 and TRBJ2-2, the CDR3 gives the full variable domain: EAGVAQSPRYKIIEKRQSVAFWCNPISGHATLYWYQQILGQGPKLLIQFQNNGVVDDSQLPKDRFSAERLKGVDSTLKIQPAKLEDSAVYLCASSLRGRGTGELFFGEGSRLTVL.

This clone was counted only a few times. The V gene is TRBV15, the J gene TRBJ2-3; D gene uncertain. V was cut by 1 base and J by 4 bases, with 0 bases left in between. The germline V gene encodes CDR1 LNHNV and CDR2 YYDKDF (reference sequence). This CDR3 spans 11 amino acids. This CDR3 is CATSRADTQYF. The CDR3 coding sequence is TGTGCCACCAGCAGAGCAGATACGCAGTATTTT.

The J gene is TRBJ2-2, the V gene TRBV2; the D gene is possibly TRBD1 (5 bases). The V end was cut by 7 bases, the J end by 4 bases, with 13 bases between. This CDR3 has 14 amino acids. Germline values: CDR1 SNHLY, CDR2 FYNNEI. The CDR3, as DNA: TGTGCCAGCACTGGGGCCCTTTTCACCGGGGAGCTGTTTTTT. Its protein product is CASTGALFTGELFF.

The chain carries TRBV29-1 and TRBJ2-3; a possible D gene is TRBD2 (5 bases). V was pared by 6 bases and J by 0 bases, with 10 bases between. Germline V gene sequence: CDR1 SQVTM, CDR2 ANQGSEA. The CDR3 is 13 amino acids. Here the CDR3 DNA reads TGCAGCGTCCGGGGTAAAAGCACAGATACGCAGTATTTT. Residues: CSVRGKSTDTQYF.

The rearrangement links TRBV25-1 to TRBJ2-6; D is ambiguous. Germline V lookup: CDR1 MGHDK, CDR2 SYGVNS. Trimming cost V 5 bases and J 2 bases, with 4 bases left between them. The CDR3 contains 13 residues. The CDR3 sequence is CASSTAGANVLTF. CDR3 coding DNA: TGTGCCAGCAGTACGGCTGGGGCCAACGTCCTGACTTTC. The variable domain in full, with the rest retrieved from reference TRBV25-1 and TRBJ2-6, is EADIYQTPRYLVIGTGKKITLECSQTMGHDKMYWYQQDPGMELHLIHYSYGVNSTEKGDLSSESTVSRIRTEHFPLTLESARPSHTSQYLCASSTAGANVLTFGAGSRLTVL.

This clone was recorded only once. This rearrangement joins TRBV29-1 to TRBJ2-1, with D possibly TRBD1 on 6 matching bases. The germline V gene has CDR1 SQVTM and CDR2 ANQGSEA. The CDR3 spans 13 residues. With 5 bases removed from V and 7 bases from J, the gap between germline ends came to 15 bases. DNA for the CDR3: TGCAGCGTTCCAGGGACATGGAGGAATGAGCAGTTCTTC. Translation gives CSVPGTWRNEQFF.

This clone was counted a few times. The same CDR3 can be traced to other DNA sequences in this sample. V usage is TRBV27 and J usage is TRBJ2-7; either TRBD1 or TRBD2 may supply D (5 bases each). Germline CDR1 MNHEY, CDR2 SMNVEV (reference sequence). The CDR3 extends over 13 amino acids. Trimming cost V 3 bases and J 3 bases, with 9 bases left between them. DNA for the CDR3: TGTGCCAGCAGTTTCAGGGAGAACTACGAGCAGTACTTC. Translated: CASSFRENYEQYF.

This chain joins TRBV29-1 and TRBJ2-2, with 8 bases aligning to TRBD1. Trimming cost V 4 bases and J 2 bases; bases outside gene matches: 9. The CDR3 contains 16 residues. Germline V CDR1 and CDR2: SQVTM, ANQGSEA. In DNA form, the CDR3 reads TGCAGCGTTGCCCAACCAGGGGGCCCAAACACCGGGGAGCTGTTTTTT. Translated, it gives CSVAQPGGPNTGELFF.

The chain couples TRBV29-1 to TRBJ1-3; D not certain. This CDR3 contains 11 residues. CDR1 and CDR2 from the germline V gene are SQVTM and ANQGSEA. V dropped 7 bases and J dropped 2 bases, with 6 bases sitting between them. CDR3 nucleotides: TGCAGCGGGAGAACTGGAAACACCATATATTTT. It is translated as CSGRTGNTIYF.

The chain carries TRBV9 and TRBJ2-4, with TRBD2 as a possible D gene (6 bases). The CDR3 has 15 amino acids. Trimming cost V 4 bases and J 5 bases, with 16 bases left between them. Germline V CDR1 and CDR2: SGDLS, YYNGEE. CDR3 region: CASSSDGSWENIQYF. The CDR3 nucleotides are TGTGCCAGCAGCTCCGACGGGAGTTGGGAAAACATTCAGTACTTC.

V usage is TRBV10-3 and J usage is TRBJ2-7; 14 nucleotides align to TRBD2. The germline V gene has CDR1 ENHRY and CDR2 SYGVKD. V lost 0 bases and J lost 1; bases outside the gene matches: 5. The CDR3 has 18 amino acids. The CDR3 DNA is TGTGCCATCAGTGAGTCTCGCCGACTAGCGGGAGGGTCCTACGAGCAGTACTTC. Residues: CAISESRRLAGGSYEQYF.

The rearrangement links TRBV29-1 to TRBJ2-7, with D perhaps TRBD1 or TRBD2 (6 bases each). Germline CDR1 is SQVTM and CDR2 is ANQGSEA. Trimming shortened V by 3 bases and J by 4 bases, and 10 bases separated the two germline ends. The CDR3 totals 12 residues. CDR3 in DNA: TGCAGCGTTGATTCGGGGGCATACGAGCAGTACTTC. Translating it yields CSVDSGAYEQYF.

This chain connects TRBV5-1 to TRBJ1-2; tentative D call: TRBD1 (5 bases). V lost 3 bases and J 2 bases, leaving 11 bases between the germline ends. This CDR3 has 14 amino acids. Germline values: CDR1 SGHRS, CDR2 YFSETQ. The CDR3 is CASSWDGHNYGYTF. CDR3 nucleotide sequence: TGCGCCAGCAGCTGGGACGGACACAACTATGGCTACACCTTC.

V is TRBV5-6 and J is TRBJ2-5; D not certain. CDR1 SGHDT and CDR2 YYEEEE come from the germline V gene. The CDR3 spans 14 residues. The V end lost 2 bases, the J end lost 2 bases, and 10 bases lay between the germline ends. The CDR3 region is CASSFETRQETQYF. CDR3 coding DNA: TGTGCCAGCAGCTTCGAGACACGTCAAGAGACCCAGTACTTC. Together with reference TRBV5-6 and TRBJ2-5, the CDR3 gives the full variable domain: DAGVTQSPTHLIKTRGQQVTLRCSPKSGHDTVSWYQQALGQGPQFIFQYYEEEERQRGNFPDRFSGHQFPNYSSELNVNALLLGDSALYLCASSFETRQETQYFGPGTRLLVL.

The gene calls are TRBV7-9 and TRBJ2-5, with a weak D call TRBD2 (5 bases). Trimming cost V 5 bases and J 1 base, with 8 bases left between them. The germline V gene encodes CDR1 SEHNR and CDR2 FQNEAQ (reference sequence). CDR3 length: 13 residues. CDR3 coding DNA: TGTGCCAGCAGCATCCGGGGCCAAGAGACCCAGTACTTC. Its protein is CASSIRGQETQYF.

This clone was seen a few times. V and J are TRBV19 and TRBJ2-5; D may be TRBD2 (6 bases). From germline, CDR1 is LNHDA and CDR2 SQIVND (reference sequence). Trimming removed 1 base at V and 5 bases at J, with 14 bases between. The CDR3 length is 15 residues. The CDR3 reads CASSIGRGAQETQYF. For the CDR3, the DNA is TGTGCCAGTAGTATAGGACGCGGGGCCCAGGAGACCCAGTACTTC.

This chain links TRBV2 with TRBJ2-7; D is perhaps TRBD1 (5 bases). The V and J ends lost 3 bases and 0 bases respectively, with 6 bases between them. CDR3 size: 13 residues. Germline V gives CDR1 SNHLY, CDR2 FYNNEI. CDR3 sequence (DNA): TGTGCCAGCAGTGAGGGGCCCTCCTACGAGCAGTACTTC. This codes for CASSEGPSYEQYF.

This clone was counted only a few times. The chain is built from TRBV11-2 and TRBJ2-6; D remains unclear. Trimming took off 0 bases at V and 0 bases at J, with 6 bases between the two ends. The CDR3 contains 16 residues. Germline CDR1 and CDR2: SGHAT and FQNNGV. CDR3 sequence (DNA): TGTGCCAGCAGCTTAGACATGGGCTCTGGGGCCAACGTCCTGACTTTC. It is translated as CASSLDMGSGANVLTF.

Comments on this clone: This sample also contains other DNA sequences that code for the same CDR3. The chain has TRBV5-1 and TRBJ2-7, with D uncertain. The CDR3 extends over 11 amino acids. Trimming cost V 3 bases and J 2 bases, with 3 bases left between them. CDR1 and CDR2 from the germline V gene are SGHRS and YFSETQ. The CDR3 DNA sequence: TGCGCCAGCAGCTCCACCTACGAGCAGTACTTC. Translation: CASSSTYEQYF.

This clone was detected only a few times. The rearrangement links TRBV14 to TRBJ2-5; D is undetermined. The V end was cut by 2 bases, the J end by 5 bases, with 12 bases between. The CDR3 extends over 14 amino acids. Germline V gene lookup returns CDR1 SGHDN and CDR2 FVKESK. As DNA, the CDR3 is TGTGCCAGCAGCCAATTAGAAGTAAGGGAGACCCAGTACTTC. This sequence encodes CASSQLEVRETQYF.

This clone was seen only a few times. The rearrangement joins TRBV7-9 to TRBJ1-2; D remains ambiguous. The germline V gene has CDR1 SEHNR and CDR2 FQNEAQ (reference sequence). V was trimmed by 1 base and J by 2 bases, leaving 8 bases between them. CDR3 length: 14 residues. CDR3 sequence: CASSLGTENYGYTF. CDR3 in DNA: TGTGCCAGCAGCTTAGGGACGGAGAACTATGGCTACACCTTC.

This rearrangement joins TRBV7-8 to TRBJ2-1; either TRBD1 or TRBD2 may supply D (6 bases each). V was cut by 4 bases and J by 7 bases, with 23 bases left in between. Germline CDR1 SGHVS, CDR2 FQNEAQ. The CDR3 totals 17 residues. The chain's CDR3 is CASSSRDLPRGGNEQFF. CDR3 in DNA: TGTGCCAGCAGCTCCAGGGACCTTCCTAGAGGGGGGAATGAGCAGTTCTTC.